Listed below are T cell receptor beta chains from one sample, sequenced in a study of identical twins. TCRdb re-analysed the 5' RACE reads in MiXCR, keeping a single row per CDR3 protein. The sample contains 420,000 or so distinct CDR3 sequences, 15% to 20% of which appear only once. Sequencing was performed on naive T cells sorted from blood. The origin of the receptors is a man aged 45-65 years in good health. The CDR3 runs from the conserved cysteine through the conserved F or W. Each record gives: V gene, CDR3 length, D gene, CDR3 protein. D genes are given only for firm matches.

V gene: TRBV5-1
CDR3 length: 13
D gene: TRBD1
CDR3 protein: CASSLDREREQYF

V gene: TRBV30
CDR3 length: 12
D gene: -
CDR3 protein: CAWRTRGYEQYF

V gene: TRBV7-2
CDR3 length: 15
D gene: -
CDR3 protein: CASSKTVATNEKLFF

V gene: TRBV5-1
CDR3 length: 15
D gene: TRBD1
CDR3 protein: CASSLTPGTVVEQYF

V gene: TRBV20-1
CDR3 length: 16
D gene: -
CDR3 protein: CSAEELGSSYNSPLHF

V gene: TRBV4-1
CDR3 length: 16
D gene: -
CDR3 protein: CASSQEYRVGNQPQHF

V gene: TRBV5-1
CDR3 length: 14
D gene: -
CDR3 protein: CASRPVLSVNEQFF

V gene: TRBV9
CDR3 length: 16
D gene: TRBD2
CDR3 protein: CASSGVAGGYYNEQFF

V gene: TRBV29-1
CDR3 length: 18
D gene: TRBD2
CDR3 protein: CSVEERSGGGRSYNEQFF

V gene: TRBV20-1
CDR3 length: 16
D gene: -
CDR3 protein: CSASPIGTYSYNEQFF

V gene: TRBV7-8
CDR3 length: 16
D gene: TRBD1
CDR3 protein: CASSLMSGTVNTEAFF

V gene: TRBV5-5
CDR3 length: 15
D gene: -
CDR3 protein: CASSFVDEGAPPLHF

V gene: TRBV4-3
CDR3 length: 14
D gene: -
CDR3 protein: CASSQDGQGLEQYF

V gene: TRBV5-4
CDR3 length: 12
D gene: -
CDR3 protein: CASSLGPNVLTF

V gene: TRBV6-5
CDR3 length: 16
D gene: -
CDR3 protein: CASSYGPYRAHSPLHF

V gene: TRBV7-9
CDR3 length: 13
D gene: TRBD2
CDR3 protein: CASSSGLADEQYF

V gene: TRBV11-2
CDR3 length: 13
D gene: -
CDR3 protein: CASSLGGSNVLTF

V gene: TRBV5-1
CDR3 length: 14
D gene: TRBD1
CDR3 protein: CASTGTGGRSEQYF

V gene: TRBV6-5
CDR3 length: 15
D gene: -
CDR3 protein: CASSYSYRGKETQYF

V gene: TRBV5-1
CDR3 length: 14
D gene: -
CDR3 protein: CASSFGSLENEQFF

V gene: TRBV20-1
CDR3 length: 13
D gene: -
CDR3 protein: CSARVPPRYEQYF

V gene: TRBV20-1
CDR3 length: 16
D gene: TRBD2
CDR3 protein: CSARGTSGKDTDTQYF

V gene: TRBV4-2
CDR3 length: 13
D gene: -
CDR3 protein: CASSHRLDDEQYF

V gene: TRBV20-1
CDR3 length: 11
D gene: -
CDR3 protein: CSARTAYEQYF

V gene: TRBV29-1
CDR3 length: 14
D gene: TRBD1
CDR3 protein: CSVGPGTGASEQFF

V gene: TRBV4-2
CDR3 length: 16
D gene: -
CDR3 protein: CASSLPDSVGTGELFF

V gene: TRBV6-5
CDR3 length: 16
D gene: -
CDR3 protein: CASSYSVGVGAGELFF

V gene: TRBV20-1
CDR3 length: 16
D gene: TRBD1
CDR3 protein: CSARRGTGSSGNTIYF

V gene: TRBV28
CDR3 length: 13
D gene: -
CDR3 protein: CASSLTAGTEAFF

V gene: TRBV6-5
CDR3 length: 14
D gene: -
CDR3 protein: CASSYSSSTDTQYF

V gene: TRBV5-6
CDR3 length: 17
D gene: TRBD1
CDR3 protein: CASSYNPTGGLGYGYTF

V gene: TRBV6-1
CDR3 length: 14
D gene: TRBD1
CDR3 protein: CASSPGQAYGELFF

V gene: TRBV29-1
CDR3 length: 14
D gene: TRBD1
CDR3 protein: CSVQLKSGTVEAFF

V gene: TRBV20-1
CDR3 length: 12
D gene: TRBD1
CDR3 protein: CSERGQGETQYF

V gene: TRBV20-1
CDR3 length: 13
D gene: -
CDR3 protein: CSVSARRTETQYF

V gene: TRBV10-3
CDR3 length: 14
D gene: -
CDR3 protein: CAISLADGNTEAFF

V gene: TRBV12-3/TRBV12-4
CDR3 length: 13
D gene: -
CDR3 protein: CASSFSTQETQYF

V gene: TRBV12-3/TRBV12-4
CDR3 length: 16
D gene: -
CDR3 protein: CASSFYLSQSSYEQYF

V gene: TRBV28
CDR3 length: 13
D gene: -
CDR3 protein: CASTTSGNTEAFF

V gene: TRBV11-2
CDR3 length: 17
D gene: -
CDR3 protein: CASSSYPGTANTGELFF

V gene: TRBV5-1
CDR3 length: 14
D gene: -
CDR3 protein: CASSLFPDTGELFF

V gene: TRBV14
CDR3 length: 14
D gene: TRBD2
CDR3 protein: CASSRSSGRAEQFF

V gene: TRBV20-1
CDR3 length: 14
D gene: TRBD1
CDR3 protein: CSARKPGGFTEAFF

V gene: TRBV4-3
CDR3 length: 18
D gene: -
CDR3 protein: CASSQVGHGTSAKNIQYF

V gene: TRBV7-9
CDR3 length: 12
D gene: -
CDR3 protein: CASSFSLTEAFF

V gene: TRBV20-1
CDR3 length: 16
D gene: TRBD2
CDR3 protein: CSAGGLAGGAKNIQYF

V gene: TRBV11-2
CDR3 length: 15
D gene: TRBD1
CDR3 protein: CASSTGTGNYNEQFF

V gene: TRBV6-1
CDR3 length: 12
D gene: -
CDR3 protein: CASSKARDTQYF

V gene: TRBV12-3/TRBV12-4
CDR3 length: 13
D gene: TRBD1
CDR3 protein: CASRRTGVHEQYF

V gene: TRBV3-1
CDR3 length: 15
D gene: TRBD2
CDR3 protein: CASSQLAGNTDTQYF

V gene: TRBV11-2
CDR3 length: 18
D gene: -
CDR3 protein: CASSFKEGGRDNKRTQYF

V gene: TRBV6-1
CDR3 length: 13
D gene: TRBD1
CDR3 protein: CASRDRGRGGYTF